This T cell receptor (beta chain) was captured by sequencing in a study of cytotoxic CD8 clonotypes in ibrutinib-treated CLL. Across the whole study: Sequenced samples delivered averages of around 260,000 productive templates and around 100,000 productive rearrangements. Study-wide points: Contraction or stability on treatment was seen for public clonotypes, which were uncommon.

Comment on this clone: Its matching antigen is unknown.

Genomic DNA in a quantity of about 2.2 micrograms was derived from cryopreserved PBMCs for TCR beta libraries. Profiled with immunoSEQ multiplex PCR; TCRdb holds only in-frame clones, not every one. The sample has 90,000 to 100,000 clones, approximately 82% seen once. The CDR3 consists of 15 residues. Germline CDR1 reads MNHEY; CDR2 reads SVGAGI. With V trimmed by 3 bases and J by 5 bases, 8 bases remained unmatched. This TCR was sampled from a human donor with chronic lymphocytic leukemia. This chain uses TRBV6-5 with TRBJ2-5; 8 nucleotides line up with TRBD1. The sequences come from PBMCs, collected after 12 months of ibrutinib treatment. CDR3 region: CASSYRQGRYETQYF. The DNA of the CDR3 is TGTGCCAGCAGTTATAGACAGGGGCGCTACGAGACCCAGTACTTC.